This T cell receptor (beta chain) comes out of a study of identical twins. Whole-study results and caveats: Twins shared out-of-frame alpha sequences with excess low generation probability. Within cord blood, abundant beta clonotypes carried fewer insertions, but memory repertoires showed no such trend.

Comment on this clonotype: The antigen is undetermined.

A universal primer site was incorporated via template switching, and the cDNA contained unique molecular identifiers. MiXCR, run by TCRdb on the 5' RACE reads, gives a single entry per CDR3 protein. The table shows 400,000 to 500,000 distinct CDR3 sequences, with 14% occurring only once. The CDR3 covers 12 residues. V lost 3 bases to trimming and J lost 4 bases, with 9 bases between them. Germline lookup yields CDR1 GTSNPN and CDR2 SVGIG (reference sequence). These data were likewise used in another study, on yellow fever vaccine responses in identical twins. That investigation notes: Vaccine-induced T cell responses in twins were reportedly observed to appear partly convergent, partly personalized.

The chain combines TRBV30 with TRBJ1-1; unclear D gene. The source is a young woman in good health. The sample comprised CD4+ T cells sorted from blood. The CDR3 here is CAWRDQTTEAFF. CDR3 DNA sequence: TGTGCCTGGAGGGATCAGACCACTGAAGCTTTCTTT.